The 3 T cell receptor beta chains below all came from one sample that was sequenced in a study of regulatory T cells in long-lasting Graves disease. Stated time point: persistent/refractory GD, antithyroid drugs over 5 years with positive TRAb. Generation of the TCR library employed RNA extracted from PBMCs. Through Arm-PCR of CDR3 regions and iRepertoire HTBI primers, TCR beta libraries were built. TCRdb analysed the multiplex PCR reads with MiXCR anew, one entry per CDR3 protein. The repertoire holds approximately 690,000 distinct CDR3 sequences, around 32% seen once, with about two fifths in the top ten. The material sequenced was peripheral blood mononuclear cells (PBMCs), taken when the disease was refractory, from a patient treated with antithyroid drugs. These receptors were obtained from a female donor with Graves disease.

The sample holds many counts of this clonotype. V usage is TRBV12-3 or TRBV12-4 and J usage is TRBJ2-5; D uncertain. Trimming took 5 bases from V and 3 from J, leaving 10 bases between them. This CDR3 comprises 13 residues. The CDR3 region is CASSTSRKETQYF. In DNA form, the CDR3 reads TGTGCCAGCAGTACCTCACGAAAAGAGACCCAGTACTTC.

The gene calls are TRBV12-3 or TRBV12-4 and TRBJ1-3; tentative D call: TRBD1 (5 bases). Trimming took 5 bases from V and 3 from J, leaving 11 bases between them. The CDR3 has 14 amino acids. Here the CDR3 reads CASSGGAYGNTIYF. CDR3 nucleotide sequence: TGTGCCAGCAGTGGCGGGGCCTATGGAAACACCATATATTTT.

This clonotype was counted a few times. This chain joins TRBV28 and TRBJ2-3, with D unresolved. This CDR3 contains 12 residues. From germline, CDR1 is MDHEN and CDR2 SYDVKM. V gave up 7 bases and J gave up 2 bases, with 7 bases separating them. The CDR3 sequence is CASKVDTDTQYF. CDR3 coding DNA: TGTGCCAGCAAGGTTGACACAGATACGCAGTATTTT.